This TCR beta chain was documented in a study of shared clonotypes between healthy human individuals. As regards this clone: The antigen remains undetermined.

Produced via immunoSEQ multiplex PCR; TCRdb's table is partial and in-frame only. Here the sample spans roughly 1 million clones, more than 75% being singletons. The CDR3 length is 15 residues. The V end lost 0 bases, the J end lost 9 bases, and 18 bases lay between the germline ends. In germline, CDR1 is SGHKS, CDR2 YYEKEE (reference sequence). Study-wide results and limits: Shared across a handful of donors were around 5% of the naive CD4 clonotypes.

The origin of this receptor is a man between 18 and 35 years old in good health. Some clones in this sample may be carry-over from other donors' samples. The sequenced sample consisted of memory CD4+ T cells from PBMCs. Subset specified: CD45RA-negative fraction. The chain links TRBV5-5 to TRBJ1-2, with a possible D match to TRBD1 (5 bases). The CDR3 bases are TGTGCCAGCAGCTTGGGCCCCGACAGCCGAGGTAGCTACACCTTC. Residues: CASSLGPDSRGSYTF.